The clone carrying this T cell receptor beta chain has more than one count but fewer than ten. The data stem from a study of cytomegalovirus exposure and HLA in healthy donors. Germline V CDR1 and CDR2: MNHNS, SASEGT. V dropped 4 bases and J dropped 7; count of bases not matched to a gene: 5. The CDR3 runs to 14 residues. The PCR used 60 Vbeta and 13 Jbeta primers. Data came from immunoSEQ multiplex PCR; TCRdb stores just in-frame clones and leaves some out. Among more than 80,000 clones listed, roughly two thirds were seen once. The receptor was isolated from a female donor in good health and CMV-seronegative. Sequenced: PBMCs. The chain links TRBV6-1 to TRBJ2-1; TRBD2 matches at 9 bases. CDR3 sequence (DNA): TGTGCCAGCAGTGTGGTGACTAGCGGTAATGAGCAGTTCTTC. The encoded protein is CASSVVTSGNEQFF.